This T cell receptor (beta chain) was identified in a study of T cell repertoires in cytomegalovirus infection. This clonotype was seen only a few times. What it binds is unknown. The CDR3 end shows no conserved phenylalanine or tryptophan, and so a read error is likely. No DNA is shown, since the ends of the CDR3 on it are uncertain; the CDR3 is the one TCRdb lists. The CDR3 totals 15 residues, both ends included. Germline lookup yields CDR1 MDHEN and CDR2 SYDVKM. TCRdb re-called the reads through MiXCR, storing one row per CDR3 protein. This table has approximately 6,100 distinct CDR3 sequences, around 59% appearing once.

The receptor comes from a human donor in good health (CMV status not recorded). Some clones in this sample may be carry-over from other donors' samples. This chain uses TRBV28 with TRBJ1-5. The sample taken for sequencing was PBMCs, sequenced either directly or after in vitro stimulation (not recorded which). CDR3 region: CASRPTLYSNHPPHL.